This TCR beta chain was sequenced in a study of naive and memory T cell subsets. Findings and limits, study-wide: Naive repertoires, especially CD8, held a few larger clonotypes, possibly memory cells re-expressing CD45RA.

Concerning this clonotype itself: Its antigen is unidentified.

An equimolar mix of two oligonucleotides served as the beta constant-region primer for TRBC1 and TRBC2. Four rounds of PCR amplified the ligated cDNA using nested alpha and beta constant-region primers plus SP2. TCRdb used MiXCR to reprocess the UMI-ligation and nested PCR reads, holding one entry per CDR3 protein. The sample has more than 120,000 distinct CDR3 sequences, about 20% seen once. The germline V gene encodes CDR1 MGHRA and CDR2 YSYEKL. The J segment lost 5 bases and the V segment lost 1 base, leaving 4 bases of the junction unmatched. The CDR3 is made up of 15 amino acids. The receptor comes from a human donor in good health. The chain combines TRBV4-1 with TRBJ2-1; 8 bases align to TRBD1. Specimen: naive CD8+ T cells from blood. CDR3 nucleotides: TGCGCCAGCAGCCAAGTCCAGGGGGCGGACAATGAGCAGTTCTTC. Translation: CASSQVQGADNEQFF.